The 13 T cell receptor beta chains presented below share a single source sample, sequenced in a study of T cells after posttransplantation cyclophosphamide. Assay used: immunoSEQ multiplex PCR; TCRdb lists only in-frame clones, some missing. The sample shows a few thousand clones, around 66% of them seen only once. Sequenced material: memory CD8+ T cells sorted from blood. These receptors were obtained from a woman aged 60-75 years in good health, CMV-negative, and a related stem cell transplant donor.

V is TRBV4-1 and J is TRBJ2-1, with 7 bases fitting TRBD2. V was pared by 4 bases and J by 3 bases, with 15 bases of the junction left unmatched. The CDR3 extends over 18 amino acids. Germline loops: CDR1 MGHRA, CDR2 YSYEKL. CDR3: CASSLTIAGLADYNEQFF. Here the CDR3 DNA reads TGCGCCAGCAGCCTGACTATCGCGGGGCTAGCGGACTACAATGAGCAGTTCTTC.

This clone was counted a few times. The V gene is TRBV27, the J gene TRBJ1-1; D might be TRBD1 (5 bases). The V end was cut by 3 bases, the J end by 5 bases, with 10 bases between. The CDR3 has 13 residues. Germline V gene lookup returns CDR1 MNHEY and CDR2 SMNVEV (reference sequence). The CDR3 DNA reads as TGTGCCAGCAGTTTGTCGGGGGTTACTGAAGCTTTCTTT. It encodes CASSLSGVTEAFF.

This chain links TRBV6-4 with TRBJ2-3; D not certain. The germline V gene has CDR1 MRHNA and CDR2 SNTAGT. The CDR3 runs 14 residues. V was clipped by 2 bases and J by 0 bases, with 6 bases between them. The CDR3 loop reads CASSDDSSTDTQYF. CDR3 coding DNA: TGTGCCAGCAGTGACGACTCCAGCACAGATACGCAGTATTTT.

The chain recombines TRBV7-9 with TRBJ2-7; 10 bases line up with TRBD2. This CDR3 spans 15 amino acids. Per the germline V gene, CDR1 is SEHNR and CDR2 is FQNEAQ (reference sequence). J gave up 1 base and V 6 bases, and 6 bases lay outside the gene matches. The CDR3 here is CASSPLAGTSYEQYF. The CDR3 region has the DNA TGTGCCAGCAGTCCACTAGCGGGAACATCCTACGAGCAGTACTTC.

The rearrangement links TRBV21-1 to TRBJ2-7; the DNA was not used to check the table's D call, TRBD2. TRBV21-1 is marked as a pseudogene. The CDR3 has 18 residues. The CDR3: CASSKGLAGGPPSYEQYF. DNA for the CDR3: TGTGCCAGCAGCAAAGGACTTGCGGGAGGGCCTCCTTCCTACGAGCAGTACTTC.

This chain links TRBV7-8 with TRBJ1-1, with D hard to call. The germline V and J ends were trimmed by 1 base and 0 bases, with 9 bases remaining between them. Germline CDR1 SGHVS, CDR2 FQNEAQ. The CDR3 is made up of 15 amino acids. The CDR3 region is CASSLEADMNTEAFF. The CDR3 nucleotides read TGTGCCAGCAGCTTAGAGGCAGACATGAACACTGAAGCTTTCTTT.

This clone turned up a few times. V and J are TRBV7-9 and TRBJ2-7; 7 nucleotides align to TRBD2. J lost 3 bases, V lost 4 bases, and 6 bases had no gene match. The CDR3 runs to 14 residues. In germline, CDR1 is SEHNR, CDR2 FQNEAQ (reference sequence). This CDR3 is CASSYAGAIYEQYF. The CDR3 coding sequence is TGTGCCAGCAGCTACGCGGGAGCCATCTACGAGCAGTACTTC.

The V and J genes are TRBV2 and TRBJ1-2; D gene unclear. CDR1 and CDR2 (germline): SNHLY, FYNNEI. The CDR3 sequence is 12 residues long. V lost 5 bases to trimming and J lost 3 bases, with 7 bases between them. CDR3 bases: TGTGCCAGCAGTAATACAGACTATGGCTACACCTTC. Residues: CASSNTDYGYTF.

The chain employs TRBV4-3 and TRBJ2-1; 7 bases match TRBD1. The CDR3 is made up of 12 amino acids. Germline values: CDR1 LGHNA, CDR2 YSLEER. V gave up 7 bases and J gave up 8 bases; unmatched junction bases: 5. In DNA form, the CDR3 reads TGCGCCAGCAAGGGGGCGCGTTATGAGCAGTTCTTC. It codes for CASKGARYEQFF.

This chain connects TRBV19 to TRBJ1-5; possible D gene TRBD1, 5 bases. Looked up from germline, CDR1 is LNHDA and CDR2 is SQIVND (reference sequence). The V gene lost 3 bases and the J gene lost 1 base, with 10 bases spanning the gap. The CDR3 has 15 amino acids. CDR3 bases: TGTGCCAGTAGTATTGGAGACAGAAGCAATCAGCCCCAGCATTTT. Translation gives CASSIGDRSNQPQHF.

This clone counts as medium-sized. This sequence joins TRBV6-1 and TRBJ2-7; 7 bases line up with TRBD1. Germline values: CDR1 MNHNS, CDR2 SASEGT. The V segment lost 7 bases and the J segment 7 bases; nucleotides outside the gene matches: 10. The CDR3 is 13 amino acids. CDR3 protein: CASNYRGVKEQYF. Here the CDR3 DNA reads TGTGCCAGCAATTACAGGGGTGTGAAGGAGCAGTACTTC.

The rearrangement links TRBV19 to TRBJ2-7, with TRBD2 as a possible D gene (6 bases). Germline values: CDR1 LNHDA, CDR2 SQIVND (reference sequence). The CDR3 spans 14 residues. V was cut by 2 bases and J by 4 bases, with 12 bases left in between. This chain's CDR3 is CASSISPGEYEQYF. For the CDR3, the DNA is TGTGCCAGTAGTATATCCCCGGGAGAATACGAGCAGTACTTC.

J is TRBJ2-7 and V is TRBV7-9, with 8 bases aligning to TRBD1. Germline CDR1 reads SEHNR; CDR2 reads FQNEAQ (reference sequence). There are 16 residues in the CDR3. Germline trimming cut 4 bases from V and 1 base from J; bases unmatched to any gene: 9. The CDR3 reads CASSSPGTGNSYEQYF. DNA of the CDR3: TGTGCCAGCAGCTCACCCGGGACAGGTAATTCCTACGAGCAGTACTTC. The full variable domain, rest sourced from reference TRBV7-9 and TRBJ2-7, is DTGVSQNPRHKITKRGQNVTFRCDPISEHNRLYWYRQTLGQGPEFLTYFQNEAQLEKSRLLSDRFSAERPKGSFSTLEIQRTEQGDSAMYLCASSSPGTGNSYEQYFGPGTRLTVT.